This record concerns one T cell receptor beta chain sequence. This entry comes from a study of blood T cell repertoires in COVID-19. About the research overall: Specimens from acute and convalescent COVID-19 originated in the United States, Italy and Spain. T cells, B-cell-depleted T cells, or PBMCs provided the cDNA or gDNA that served as material.

Trimming cost V 4 bases and J 3 bases, with 12 bases left between them. From germline, CDR1 is MNHEY and CDR2 SVGAGI. The CDR3 length is 14 residues. Per the authors' pipeline: How many nucleated cells were present was estimated from reference gene primer amplification. Libraries were prepared by immunoSEQ multiplex PCR; TCRdb keeps only in-frame clonotypes and omits some of them. D and trimming were read from the DNA, whereas the V and J calls and clone size are those reported in that table. The sample records more than 150,000 clones, roughly 80% being singletons. The chain links TRBV6-5 to TRBJ2-5; possibly TRBD2 for D (5 bases). The specimen sequenced was peripheral blood. This receptor was obtained from a middle-aged woman with acute or convalescent COVID-19. CDR3 sequence (DNA): TGTGCCAGCAGTTTCAGGACGGGAAAAGAGACCCAGTACTTC. The encoded protein is CASSFRTGKETQYF.